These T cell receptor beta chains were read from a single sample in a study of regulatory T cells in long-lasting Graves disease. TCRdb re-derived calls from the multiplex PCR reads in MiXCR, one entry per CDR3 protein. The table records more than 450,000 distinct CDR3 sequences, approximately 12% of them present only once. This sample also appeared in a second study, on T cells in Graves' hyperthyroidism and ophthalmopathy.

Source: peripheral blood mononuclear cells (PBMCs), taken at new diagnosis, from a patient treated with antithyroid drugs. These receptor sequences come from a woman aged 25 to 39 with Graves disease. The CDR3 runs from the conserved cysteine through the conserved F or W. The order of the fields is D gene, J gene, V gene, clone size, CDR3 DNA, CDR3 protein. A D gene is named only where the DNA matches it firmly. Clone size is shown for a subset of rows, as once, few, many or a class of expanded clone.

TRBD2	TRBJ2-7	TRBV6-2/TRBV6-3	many	TGTGCCAGCGTCCTAGCGGGCCCACGGAAAGTCTACGAGCAGTACTTC	CASVLAGPRKVYEQYF
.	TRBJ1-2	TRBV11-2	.	TGTGCCAGCAGCTCGCTGAGGAGGGGGGGGCCCCGAGCTAACTATGGCTACACCTTC	CASSSLRRGGPRANYGYTF
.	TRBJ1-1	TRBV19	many	TGTGCCAGTAGTATTGCGGTGAACACTGAAGCTTTCTTT	CASSIAVNTEAFF
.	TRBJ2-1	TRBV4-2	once	TGTGCCAGCAGCCAAGCAACCCTTGGCGGGAATGAGCAGTTCTTC	CASSQATLGGNEQFF
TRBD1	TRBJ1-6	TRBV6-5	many	TGTGCCAGCAGTTATCGGCAGGGGGACTCACCCCTCCACTTT	CASSYRQGDSPLHF
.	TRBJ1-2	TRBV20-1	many	TGCAGTGCTAGAGCGACATCTCCCGCGGGGTATGGCTACACCTTC	CSARATSPAGYGYTF
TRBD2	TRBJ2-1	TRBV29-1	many	TGCAGCGTTGCGAATAGCGGGAGGGGGGGGATCGATGAGCAGTTCTTC	CSVANSGRGGIDEQFF
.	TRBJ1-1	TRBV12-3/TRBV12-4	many	TGTGCCAGCAGTTCTCCGGGACACCAAACGAACACTGAAGCTTTCTTT	CASSSPGHQTNTEAFF
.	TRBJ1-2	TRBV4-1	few	TGCGCCAGCAGCACACATAACACCAGGGGAGTGGATGGCTACACCTTC	CASSTHNTRGVDGYTF
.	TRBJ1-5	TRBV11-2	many	TGTGCCAGCAGCTTATCTTTTGAACAGCCCCAGCATTTT	CASSLSFEQPQHF
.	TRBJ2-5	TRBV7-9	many	TGTGCCAGCAGCACGACGGGACGACCCCAAGAGACCCAGTACTTC	CASSTTGRPQETQYF
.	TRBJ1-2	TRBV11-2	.	TGTGCCAGCAGCTTAGACAGGGCTGCGAGGGGCTACACCTTC	CASSLDRAARGYTF
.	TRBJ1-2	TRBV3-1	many	TGTGCCAGCAGCCAAGATCTCAGCGGCTACACCTTC	CASSQDLSGYTF
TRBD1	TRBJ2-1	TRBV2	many	TGTGCCAGCAGCGCCGCGACAGGGATATTCAATGAGCAGTTCTTC	CASSAATGIFNEQFF
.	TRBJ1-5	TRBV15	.	TGTGCCACCAGCAGGGGAGGTTTCGACAATCAGCCCCAGCATTTT	CATSRGGFDNQPQHF
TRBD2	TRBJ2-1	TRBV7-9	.	TGTGCCAGCAGCTTAAACGAGCTAGCGGGATTGGTCTCCTACAATGAGCAGTTCTTC	CASSLNELAGLVSYNEQFF
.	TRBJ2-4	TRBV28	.	TGTGCCAGCAGTCCTCCGGGACGGAGAGTTCAGTACTTC	CASSPPGRRVQYF
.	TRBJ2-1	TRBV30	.	TGTGCCTGGAGTGAGCTAGTCCTCACCAACTACAATGAGCAGTTCTTC	CAWSELVLTNYNEQFF
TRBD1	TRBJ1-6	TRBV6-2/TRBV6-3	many	TGTGCCAGCAGTTACGAGGGACAGGGACCCTTTAATTCACCCCTCCACTTT	CASSYEGQGPFNSPLHF
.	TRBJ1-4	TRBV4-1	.	TGCGCCAGCAGCCAAGACGGGGGACGATATAATGAAAAACTGTTTTTT	CASSQDGGRYNEKLFF